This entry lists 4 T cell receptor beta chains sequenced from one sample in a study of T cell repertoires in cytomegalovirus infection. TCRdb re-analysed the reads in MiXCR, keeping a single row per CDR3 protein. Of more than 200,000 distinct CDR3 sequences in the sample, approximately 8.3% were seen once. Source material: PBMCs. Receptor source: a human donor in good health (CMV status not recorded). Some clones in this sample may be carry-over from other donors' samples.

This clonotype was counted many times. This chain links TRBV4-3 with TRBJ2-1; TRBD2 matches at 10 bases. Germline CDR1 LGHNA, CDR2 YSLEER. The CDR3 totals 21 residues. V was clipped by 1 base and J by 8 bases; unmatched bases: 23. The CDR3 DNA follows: TGCGCCAGCAGCCAAGGTTGGCTAGCGGGAGAAACCGAGGAAGAGATAGATGAGCAGTTCTTC. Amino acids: CASSQGWLAGETEEEIDEQFF.

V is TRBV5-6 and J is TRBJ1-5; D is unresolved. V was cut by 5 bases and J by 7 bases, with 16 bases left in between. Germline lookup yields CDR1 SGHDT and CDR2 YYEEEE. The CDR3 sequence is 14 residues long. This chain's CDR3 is CASSRTGLGQPQHF. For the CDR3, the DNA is TGTGCCAGCAGTCGGACGGGCCTCGGACAGCCCCAGCATTTT.

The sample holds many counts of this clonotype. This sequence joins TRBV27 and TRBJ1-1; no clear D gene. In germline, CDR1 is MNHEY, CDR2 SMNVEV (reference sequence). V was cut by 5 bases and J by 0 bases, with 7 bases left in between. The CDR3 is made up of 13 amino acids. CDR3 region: CASSNYLNTEAFF. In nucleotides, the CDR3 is TGTGCCAGCAGTAACTACCTGAACACTGAAGCTTTCTTT.

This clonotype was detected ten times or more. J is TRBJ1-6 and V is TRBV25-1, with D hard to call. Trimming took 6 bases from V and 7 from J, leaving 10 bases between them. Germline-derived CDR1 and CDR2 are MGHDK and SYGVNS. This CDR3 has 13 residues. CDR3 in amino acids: CASRGLVNSPLHF. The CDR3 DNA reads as TGTGCCAGCAGAGGACTCGTCAATTCACCCCTCCACTTT.